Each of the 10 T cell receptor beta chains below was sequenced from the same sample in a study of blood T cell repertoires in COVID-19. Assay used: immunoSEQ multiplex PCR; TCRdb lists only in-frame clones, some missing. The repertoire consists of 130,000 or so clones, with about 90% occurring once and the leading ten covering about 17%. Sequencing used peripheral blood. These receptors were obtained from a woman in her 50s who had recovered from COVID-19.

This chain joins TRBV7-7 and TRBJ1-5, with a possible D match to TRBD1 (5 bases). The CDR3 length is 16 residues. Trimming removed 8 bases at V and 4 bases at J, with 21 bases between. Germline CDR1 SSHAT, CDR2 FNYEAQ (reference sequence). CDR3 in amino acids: CASPYERERGNQPQHF. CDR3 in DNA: TGTGCCAGCCCTTACGAACGAGAGCGGGGGAATCAGCCCCAGCATTTT. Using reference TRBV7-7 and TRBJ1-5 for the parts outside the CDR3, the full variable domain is GAGVSQSPRYKVTKRGQDVTLRCDPISSHATLYWYQQALGQGPEFLTYFNYEAQPDKSGLPSDRFSAERPEGSISTLTIQRTEQRDSAMYRCASPYERERGNQPQHFGDGTRLSIL.

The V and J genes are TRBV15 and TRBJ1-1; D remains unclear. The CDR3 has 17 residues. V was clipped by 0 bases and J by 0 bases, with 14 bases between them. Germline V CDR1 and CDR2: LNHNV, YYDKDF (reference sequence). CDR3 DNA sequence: TGTGCCACCAGCAGAGATCCTCGGGAGGCGATGAACACTGAAGCTTTCTTT. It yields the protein CATSRDPREAMNTEAFF. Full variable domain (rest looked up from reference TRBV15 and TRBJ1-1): DAMVIQNPRYQVTQFGKPVTLSCSQTLNHNVMYWYQQKSSQAPKLLFHYYDKDFNNEADTPDNFQSRRPNTSFCFLDIRSPGLGDTAMYLCATSRDPREAMNTEAFFGQGTRLTVV.

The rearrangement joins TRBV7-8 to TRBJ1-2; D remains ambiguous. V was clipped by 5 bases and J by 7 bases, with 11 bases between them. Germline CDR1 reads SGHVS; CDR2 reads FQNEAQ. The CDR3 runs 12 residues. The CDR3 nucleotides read TGTGCCAGCAGCCAGATTTACGGTGGCTACACCTTC. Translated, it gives CASSQIYGGYTF. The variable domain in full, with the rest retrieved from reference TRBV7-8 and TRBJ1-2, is GAGVSQSPRYKVAKRGQDVALRCDPISGHVSLFWYQQALGQGPEFLTYFQNEAQLDKSGLPSDRFFAERPEGSVSTLKIQRTQQEDSAVYLCASSQIYGGYTFGSGTRLTVV.

The CDR3 is CASSREGFSYGYTF. The CDR3 DNA reads TGTGCCAGCAGCCGCGAGGGATTTAGCTATGGCTACACCTTC. The chain joins TRBV3-1 (or the pseudogene TRBV3-2) to TRBJ1-2; no clear D. Germline V CDR1 and CDR2: LGHDT, YNNKEL (reference sequence). The CDR3 length is 14 residues. Deletions cut 4 bases from V and 4 bases from J, with 13 bases between.

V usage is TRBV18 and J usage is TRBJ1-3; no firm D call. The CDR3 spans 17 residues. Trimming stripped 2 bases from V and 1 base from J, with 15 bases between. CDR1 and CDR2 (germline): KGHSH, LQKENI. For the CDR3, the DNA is TGTGCCAGCTCACCAAGGTCAGGACTACGGTCTGGAAACACCATATATTTT. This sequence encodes CASSPRSGLRSGNTIYF.

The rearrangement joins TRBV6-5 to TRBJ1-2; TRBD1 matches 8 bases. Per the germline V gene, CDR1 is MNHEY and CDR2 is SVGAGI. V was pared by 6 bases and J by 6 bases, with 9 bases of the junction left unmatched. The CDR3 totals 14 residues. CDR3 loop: CASSPTDRVNGYTF. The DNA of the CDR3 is TGTGCCAGCAGCCCAACGGACAGGGTGAATGGCTACACCTTC.

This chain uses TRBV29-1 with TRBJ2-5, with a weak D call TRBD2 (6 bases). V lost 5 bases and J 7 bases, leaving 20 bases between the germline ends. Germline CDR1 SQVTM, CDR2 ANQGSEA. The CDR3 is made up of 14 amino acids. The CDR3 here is CSVQSGAPGGTQYF. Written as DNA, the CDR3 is TGCAGCGTTCAATCTGGGGCCCCCGGGGGGACCCAGTACTTC.

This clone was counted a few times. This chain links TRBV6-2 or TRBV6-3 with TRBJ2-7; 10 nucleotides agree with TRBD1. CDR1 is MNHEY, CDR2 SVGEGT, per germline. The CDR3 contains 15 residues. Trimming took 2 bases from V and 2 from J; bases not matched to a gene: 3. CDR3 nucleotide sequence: TGTGCCAGCAGTTACATAGGGACAGGGGCCTACGAGCAGTACTTC. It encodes CASSYIGTGAYEQYF.

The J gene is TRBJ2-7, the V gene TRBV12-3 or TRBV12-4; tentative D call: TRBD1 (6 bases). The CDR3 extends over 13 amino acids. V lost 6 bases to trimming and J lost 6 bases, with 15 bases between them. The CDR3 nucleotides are TGTGCCAGCAGCCCCCGCAGAGGGGGCGAGCAGTACTTC. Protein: CASSPRRGGEQYF.

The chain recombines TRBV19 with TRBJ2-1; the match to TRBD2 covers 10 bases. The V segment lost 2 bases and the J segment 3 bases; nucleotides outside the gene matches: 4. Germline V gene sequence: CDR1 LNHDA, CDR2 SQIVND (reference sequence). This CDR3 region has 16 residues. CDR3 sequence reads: CASSIMASGSYNEQFF. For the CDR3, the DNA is TGTGCCAGTAGTATAATGGCTAGCGGGAGCTACAATGAGCAGTTCTTC.